A single TCR beta chain is shown here with its context. As yet, its antigen is unknown. This entry belongs to a study of cytomegalovirus exposure and HLA in healthy donors. Per the germline V gene, CDR1 is MGHRA and CDR2 is YSYEKL. V lost 2 bases, J lost 10 bases, and 18 bases lay in between. The CDR3 covers 15 residues. Study conclusions and caveats: When a later analysis was performed, an Asian-associated ancestry cluster reportedly had fewer N-insertions than the approximately 680-donor mean. Among TCR beta chains, those listed as cytomegalovirus-associated numbered around 160. Productive rates of about 90% or about 30% were seen for most TCR beta V segments in an earlier analysis. What a later analysis showed was that several of the most significant clusters appeared linked to common viral pathogens.

The study ran its PCR with 60 Vbeta and 13 Jbeta primers. Data came from immunoSEQ multiplex PCR; TCRdb stores just in-frame clones and leaves some out. Of roughly 120,000 clones in the sample, 81% were seen once. The TCR sequence derives from a woman aged 25 to 39 in good health and CMV-seronegative. This sequence joins TRBV4-1 and TRBJ2-1; a possible D gene is TRBD2 (6 bases). Sequencing used PBMCs. The CDR3 DNA reads TGCGCCAGCAGCCAATCCGGGATTCGAGGAGGGGAGCAGTTCTTC. Translating it yields CASSQSGIRGGEQFF.